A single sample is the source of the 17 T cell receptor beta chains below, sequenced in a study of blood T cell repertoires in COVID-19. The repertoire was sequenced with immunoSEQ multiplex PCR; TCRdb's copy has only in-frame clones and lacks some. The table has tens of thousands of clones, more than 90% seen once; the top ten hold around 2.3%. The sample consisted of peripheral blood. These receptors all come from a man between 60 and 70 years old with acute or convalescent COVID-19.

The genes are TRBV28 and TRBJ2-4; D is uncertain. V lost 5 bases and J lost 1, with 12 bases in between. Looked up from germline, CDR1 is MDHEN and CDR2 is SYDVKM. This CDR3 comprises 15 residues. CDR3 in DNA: TGTGCCAGCAGTCCCACGACCGGGGCCAAAAACATTCAGTACTTC. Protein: CASSPTTGAKNIQYF.

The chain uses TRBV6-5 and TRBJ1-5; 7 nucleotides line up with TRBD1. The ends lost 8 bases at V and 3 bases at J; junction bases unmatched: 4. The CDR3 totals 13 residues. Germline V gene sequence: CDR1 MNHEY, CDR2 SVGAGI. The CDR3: CASDRVTNQPQHF. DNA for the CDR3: TGTGCCAGCGACAGGGTAACCAATCAGCCCCAGCATTTT.

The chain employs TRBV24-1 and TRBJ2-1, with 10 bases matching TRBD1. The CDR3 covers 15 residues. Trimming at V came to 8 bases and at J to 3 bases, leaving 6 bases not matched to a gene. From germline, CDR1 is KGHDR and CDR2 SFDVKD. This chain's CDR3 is CATKARTGGYNEQFF. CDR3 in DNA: TGTGCCACCAAAGCTAGGACAGGGGGCTACAATGAGCAGTTCTTC.

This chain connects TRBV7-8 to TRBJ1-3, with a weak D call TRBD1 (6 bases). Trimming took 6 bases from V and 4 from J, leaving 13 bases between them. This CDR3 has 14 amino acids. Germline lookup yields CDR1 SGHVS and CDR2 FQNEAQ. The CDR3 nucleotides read TGTGCCAGCAGGCTCAGGGGAGAAGGAAACACCATATATTTT. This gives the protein CASRLRGEGNTIYF.

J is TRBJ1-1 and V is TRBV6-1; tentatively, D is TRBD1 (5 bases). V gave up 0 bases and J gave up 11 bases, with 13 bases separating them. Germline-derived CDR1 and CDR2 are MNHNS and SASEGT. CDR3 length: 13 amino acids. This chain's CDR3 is CASSEAWDRGAFF. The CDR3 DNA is TGTGCCAGCAGTGAAGCATGGGATCGGGGGGCTTTCTTT.

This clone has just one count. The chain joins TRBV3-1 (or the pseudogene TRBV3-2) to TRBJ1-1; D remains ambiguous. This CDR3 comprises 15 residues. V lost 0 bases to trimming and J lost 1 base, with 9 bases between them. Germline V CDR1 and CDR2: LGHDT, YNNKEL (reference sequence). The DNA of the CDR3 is TGTGCCAGCAGCCAAGATCTGGGCAGGAACACTGAAGCTTTCTTT. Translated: CASSQDLGRNTEAFF.

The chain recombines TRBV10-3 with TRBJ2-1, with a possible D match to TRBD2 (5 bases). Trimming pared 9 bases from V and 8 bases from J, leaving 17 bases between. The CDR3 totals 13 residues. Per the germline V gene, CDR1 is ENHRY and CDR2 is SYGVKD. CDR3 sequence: CAISGDAPHEQFF. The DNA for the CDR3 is TGTGCCATAAGCGGAGATGCCCCCCATGAGCAGTTCTTC.

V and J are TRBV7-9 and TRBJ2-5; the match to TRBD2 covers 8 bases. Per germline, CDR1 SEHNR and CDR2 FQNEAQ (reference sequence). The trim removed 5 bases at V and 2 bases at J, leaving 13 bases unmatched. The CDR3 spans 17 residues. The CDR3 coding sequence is TGTGCCAGCAGCGCCCCGACCGGGACTAGAGGGCAAGAGACCCAGTACTTC. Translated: CASSAPTGTRGQETQYF.

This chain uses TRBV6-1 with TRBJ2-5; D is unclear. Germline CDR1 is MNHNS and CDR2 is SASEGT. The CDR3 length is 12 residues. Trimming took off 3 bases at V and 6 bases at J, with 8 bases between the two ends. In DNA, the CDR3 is TGTGCCAGCAGTGACCCGTTTAAGACCCAGTACTTC. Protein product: CASSDPFKTQYF.

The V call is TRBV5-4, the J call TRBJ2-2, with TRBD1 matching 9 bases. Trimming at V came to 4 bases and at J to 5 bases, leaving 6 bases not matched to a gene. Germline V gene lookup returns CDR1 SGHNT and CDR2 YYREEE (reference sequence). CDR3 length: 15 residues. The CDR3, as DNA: TGTGCCAGCAGCCCCCCGGACAGGGGTACCGGGGAGCTGTTTTTT. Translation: CASSPPDRGTGELFF.

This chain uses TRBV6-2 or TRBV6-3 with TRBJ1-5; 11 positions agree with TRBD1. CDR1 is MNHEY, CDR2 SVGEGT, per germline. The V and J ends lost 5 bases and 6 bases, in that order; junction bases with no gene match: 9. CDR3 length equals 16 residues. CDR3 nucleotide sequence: TGTGCCAGCAGTGACAGAACCGGGACAGGGGGTCAGCCCCAGCATTTT. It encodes CASSDRTGTGGQPQHF.

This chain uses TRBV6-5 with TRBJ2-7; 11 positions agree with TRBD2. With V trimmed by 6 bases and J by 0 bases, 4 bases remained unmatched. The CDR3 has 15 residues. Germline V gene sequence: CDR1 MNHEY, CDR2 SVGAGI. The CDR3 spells CASRMTSGTSYEQYF. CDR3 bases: TGTGCCAGCAGAATGACTAGCGGGACCTCCTACGAGCAGTACTTC.

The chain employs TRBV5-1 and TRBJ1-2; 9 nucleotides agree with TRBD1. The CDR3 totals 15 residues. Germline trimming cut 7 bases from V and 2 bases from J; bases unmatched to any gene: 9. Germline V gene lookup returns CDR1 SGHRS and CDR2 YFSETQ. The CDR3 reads CASQKDRGGNYGYTF. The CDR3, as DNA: TGCGCCAGCCAAAAGGACAGGGGAGGGAACTATGGCTACACCTTC.

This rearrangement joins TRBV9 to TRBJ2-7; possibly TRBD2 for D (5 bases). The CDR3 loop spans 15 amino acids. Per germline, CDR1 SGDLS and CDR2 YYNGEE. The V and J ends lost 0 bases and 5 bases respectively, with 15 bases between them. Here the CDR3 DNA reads TGTGCCAGCAGCGTAGCCGGGGTCACCCGGGACGAGCAGTACTTC. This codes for CASSVAGVTRDEQYF.

CDR3 amino acids: CASSFGETQYF. The CDR3 bases are TGCGCCAGCAGCTTCGGAGAGACCCAGTACTTC. The chain joins TRBV5-1 to TRBJ2-5; D unclear. The ends were cut back, 2 bases at V and 4 bases at J, with 3 bases in the middle. Germline V lookup: CDR1 SGHRS, CDR2 YFSETQ. The CDR3 spans 11 residues.

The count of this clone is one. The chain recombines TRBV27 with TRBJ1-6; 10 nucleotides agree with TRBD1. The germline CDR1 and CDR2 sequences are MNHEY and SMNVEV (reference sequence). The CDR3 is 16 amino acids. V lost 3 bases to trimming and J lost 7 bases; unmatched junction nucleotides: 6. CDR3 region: CASSLTGGAVNSPLHF. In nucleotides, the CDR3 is TGTGCCAGCAGTTTGACAGGGGGCGCGGTAAATTCACCCCTCCACTTT.

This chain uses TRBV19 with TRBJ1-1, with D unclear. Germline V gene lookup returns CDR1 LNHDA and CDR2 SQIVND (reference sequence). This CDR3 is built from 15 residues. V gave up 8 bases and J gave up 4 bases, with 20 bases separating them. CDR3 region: CASGLPTPGPTEAFF. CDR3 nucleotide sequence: TGTGCCAGTGGACTCCCGACTCCCGGTCCCACTGAAGCTTTCTTT. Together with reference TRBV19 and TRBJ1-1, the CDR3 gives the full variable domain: DGGITQSPKYLFRKEGQNVTLSCEQNLNHDAMYWYRQDPGQGLRLIYYSQIVNDFQKGDIAEGYSVSREKKESFPLTVTSAQKNPTAFYLCASGLPTPGPTEAFFGQGTRLTVV.